This TCR beta chain was captured in a study of cytomegalovirus exposure and HLA in healthy donors. The PCR had 60 Vbeta and 13 Jbeta primers. Libraries were prepared by immunoSEQ multiplex PCR; TCRdb keeps only in-frame clonotypes and omits some of them. The sample includes over 30,000 clones. Concerning this clone itself: Its antigen remains unidentified.

Findings and limits, study-wide: On later analysis, the bulk of CMV-associated TCR beta chains appeared to be HLA-restricted. Researchers reported in a later analysis that common viral pathogens appeared linked to several top clusters.

The CDR3 spans 13 residues. The V and J ends lost 6 bases and 6 bases respectively, with 11 bases between them. Germline CDR1 reads MNHEY; CDR2 reads SVGAGI. The chain recombines TRBV6-5 with TRBJ2-2; the D gene is possibly TRBD1 (5 bases). The sample consisted of PBMCs. The TCR originated in a man in his forties or fifties in good health and CMV-seronegative. DNA for the CDR3: TGTGCCAGCAGGGGGCCTATGTCCGGGGAGCTGTTTTTT. Its translation is CASRGPMSGELFF.